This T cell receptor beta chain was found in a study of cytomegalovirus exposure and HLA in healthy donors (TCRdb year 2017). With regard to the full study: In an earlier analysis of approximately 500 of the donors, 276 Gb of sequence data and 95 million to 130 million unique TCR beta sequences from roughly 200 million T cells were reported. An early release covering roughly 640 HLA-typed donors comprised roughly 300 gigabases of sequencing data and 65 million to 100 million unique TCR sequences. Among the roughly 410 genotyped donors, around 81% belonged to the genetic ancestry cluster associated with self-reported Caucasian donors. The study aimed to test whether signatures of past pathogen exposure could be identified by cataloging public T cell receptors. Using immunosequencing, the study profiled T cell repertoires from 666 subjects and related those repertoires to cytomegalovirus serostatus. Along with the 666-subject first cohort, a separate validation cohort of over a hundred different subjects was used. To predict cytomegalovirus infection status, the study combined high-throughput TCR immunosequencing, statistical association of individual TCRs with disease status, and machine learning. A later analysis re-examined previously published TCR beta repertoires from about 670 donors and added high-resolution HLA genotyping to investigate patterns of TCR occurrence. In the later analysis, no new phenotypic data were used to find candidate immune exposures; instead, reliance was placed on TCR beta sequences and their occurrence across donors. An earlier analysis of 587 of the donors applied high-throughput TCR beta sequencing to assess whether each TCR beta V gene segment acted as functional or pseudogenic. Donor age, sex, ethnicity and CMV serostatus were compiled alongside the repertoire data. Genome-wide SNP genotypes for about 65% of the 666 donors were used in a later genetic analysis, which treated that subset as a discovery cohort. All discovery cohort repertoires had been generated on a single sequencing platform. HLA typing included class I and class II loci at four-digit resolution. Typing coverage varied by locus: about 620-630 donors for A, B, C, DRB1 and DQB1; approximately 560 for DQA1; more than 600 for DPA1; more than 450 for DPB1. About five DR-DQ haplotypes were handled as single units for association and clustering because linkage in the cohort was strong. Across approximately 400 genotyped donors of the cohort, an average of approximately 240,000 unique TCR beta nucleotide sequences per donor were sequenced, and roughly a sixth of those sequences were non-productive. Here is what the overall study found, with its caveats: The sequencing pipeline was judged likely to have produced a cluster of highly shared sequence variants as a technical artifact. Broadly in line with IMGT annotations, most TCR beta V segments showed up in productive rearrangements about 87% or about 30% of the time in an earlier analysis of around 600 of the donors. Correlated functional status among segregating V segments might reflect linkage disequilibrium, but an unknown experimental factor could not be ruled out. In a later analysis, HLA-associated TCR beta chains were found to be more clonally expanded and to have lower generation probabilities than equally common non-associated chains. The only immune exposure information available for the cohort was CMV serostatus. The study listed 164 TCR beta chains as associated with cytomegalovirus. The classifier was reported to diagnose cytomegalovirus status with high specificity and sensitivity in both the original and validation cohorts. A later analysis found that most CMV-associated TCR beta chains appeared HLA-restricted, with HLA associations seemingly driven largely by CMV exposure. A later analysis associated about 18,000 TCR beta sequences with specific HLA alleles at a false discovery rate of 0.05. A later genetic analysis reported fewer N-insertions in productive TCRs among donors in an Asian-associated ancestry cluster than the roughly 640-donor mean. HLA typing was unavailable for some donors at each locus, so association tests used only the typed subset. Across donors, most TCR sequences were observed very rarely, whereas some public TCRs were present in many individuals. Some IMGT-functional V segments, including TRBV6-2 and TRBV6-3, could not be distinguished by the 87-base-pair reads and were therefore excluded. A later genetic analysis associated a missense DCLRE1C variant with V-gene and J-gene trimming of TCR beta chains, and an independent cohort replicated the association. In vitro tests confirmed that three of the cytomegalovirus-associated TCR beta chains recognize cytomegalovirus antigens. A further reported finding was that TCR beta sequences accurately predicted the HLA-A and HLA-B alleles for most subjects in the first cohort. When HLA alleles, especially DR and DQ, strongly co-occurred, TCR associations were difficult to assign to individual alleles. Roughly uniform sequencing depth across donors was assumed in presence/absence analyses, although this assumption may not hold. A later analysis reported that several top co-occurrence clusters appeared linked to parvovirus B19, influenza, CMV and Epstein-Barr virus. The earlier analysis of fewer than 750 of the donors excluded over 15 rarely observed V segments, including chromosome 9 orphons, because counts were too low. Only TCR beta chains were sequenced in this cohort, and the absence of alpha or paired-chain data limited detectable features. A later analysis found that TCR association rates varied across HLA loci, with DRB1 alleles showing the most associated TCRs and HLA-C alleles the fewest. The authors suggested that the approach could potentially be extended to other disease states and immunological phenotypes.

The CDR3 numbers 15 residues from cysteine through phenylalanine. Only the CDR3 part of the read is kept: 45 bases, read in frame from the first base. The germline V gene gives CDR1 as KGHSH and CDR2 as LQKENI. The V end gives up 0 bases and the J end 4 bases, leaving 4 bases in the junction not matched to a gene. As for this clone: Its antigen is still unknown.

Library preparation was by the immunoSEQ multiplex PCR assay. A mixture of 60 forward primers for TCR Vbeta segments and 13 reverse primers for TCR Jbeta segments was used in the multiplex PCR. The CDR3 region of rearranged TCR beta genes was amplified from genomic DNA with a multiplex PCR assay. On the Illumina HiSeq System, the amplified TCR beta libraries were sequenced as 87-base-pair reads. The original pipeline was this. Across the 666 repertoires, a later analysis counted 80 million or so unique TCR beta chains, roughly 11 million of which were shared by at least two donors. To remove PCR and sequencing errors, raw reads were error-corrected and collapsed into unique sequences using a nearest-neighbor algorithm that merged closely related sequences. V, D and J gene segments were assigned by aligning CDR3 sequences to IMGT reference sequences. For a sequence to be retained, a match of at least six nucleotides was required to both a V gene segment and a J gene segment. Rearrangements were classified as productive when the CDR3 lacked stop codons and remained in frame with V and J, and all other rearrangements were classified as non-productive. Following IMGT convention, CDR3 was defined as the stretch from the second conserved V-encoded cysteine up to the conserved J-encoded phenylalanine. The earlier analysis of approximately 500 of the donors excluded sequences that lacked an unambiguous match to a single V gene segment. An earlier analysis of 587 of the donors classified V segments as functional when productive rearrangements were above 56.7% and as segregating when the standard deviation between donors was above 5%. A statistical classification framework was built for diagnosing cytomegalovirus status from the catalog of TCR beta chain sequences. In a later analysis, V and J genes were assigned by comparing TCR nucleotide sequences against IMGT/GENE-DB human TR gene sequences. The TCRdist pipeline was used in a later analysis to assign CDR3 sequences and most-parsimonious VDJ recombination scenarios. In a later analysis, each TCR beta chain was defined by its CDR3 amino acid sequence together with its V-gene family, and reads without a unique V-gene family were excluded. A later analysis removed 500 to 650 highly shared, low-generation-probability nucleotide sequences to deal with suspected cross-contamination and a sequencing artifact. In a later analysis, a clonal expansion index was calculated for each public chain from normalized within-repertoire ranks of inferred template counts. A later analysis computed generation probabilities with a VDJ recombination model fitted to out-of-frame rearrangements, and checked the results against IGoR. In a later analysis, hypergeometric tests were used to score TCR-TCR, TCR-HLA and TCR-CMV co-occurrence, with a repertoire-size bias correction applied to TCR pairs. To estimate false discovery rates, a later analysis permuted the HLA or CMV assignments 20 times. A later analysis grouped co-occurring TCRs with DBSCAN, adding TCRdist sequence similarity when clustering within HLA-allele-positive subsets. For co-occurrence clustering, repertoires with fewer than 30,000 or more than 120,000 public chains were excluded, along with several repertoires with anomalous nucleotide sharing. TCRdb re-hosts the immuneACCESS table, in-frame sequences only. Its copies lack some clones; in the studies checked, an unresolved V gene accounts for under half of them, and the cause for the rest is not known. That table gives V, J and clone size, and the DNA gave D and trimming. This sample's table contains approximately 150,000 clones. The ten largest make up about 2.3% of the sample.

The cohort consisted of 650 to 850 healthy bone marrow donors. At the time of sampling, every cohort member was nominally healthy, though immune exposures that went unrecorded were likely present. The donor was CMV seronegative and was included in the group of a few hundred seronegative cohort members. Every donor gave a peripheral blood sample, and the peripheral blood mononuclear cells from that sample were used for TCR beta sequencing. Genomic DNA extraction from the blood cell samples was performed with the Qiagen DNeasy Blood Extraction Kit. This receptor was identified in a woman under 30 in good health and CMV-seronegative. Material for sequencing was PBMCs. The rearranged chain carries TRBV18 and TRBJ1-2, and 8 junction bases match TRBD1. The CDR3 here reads CASSPPGRGPYGYTF. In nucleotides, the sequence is TGTGCCAGCTCACCACCGGGCAGGGGGCCCTATGGCTACACCTTC.